Listed below are T cell receptor beta chains from one sample, sequenced in a study of blood T cell repertoires in COVID-19. Profiling relied on immunoSEQ multiplex PCR, and the TCRdb table lists in-frame clones only, not all of them. The table lists about 81,000 clones, about 95% of them singletons. The sample consisted of peripheral blood. Receptors originate from a human donor with active COVID-19. The donor label of this sample is uncertain. Both conserved end residues are part of each CDR3. Not all rows give a size; the values are once, few, many and, for expanded clones, a class.

CDR3 length | V gene | clone size | CDR3 protein
15 | TRBV28 | NA | CASPGKGWREGGYTF
15 | TRBV19 | once | CASSIRTGANYGYTF
12 | TRBV28 | NA | CASSFTWPEAFF
13 | TRBV19 | NA | CASKRTGNTEAFF
13 | TRBV5-1 | once | CASGLGPTDTQYF
15 | TRBV6-5 | NA | CASRPLLAGPYEQYF
18 | TRBV28 | NA | CASSSPRWQGNSGNTIYF
14 | TRBV29-1 | NA | CSVASPGGVTEAFF
15 | TRBV10-3 | NA | CAISVLESSYNEQFF
18 | TRBV7-2 | NA | CASSPTGVLLSGANVLTF
16 | TRBV10-3 | NA | CAISASGRAGGDEQFF
15 | TRBV14 | once | CASSPWTSGADTQYF
16 | TRBV19 | NA | CATTRDRVGLIDEQFF
13 | TRBV7-2 | NA | CASSLVNGYEQYF
16 | TRBV4-3 | NA | CASSQEPSGSSYEQYF
12 | TRBV18 | NA | CASSPVMDTQYF
16 | TRBV27 | NA | CASSLSTGDGGVEQYF
16 | TRBV7-9 | NA | CASRAVSGSGSDTQYF
14 | TRBV7-9 | NA | CASSSGTGGTEAFF
14 | TRBV12-5 | once | CASGLGQAADTQYF
14 | TRBV6-1 | NA | CASSEAGGYNEQFF
14 | TRBV4-1 | NA | CASSLPGGVTEAFF
15 | TRBV7-9 | NA | CASSSPGTGNQPQHF
12 | TRBV11-2 | NA | CASSYTGDEQYF
16 | TRBV4-1 | NA | CASSQASSRGGETQYF
16 | TRBV6-5 | NA | CASSYSSGGGTDTQYF
16 | TRBV3-1/TRBV3-2 | NA | CASSSPIQGEVEKLFF
12 | TRBV6-6 | NA | CASSRLVYEQYF
13 | TRBV18 | NA | CASSPDRSSEAFF
15 | TRBV9 | NA | CASSLATPEYNEQFF
16 | TRBV5-1 | NA | CASSGGLGTIKNEQFF
12 | TRBV10-3 | once | CAISDSGPEAFF
15 | TRBV9 | NA | CASSVGASGDNEQFF
16 | TRBV25-1 | NA | CASSELSGTGASEQYF
15 | TRBV4-1 | NA | CASSQVQSGRYEQYF
15 | TRBV5-1 | NA | CASSKRQGGTDTQYF
17 | TRBV3-1/TRBV3-2 | NA | CASTSWTSGGAADTQYF
13 | TRBV25-1 | NA | CASSETGDYGYTF
13 | TRBV3-1/TRBV3-2 | once | CASSPGKNTEAFF
14 | TRBV5-5 | NA | CASSWTDGRTEAFF
13 | TRBV5-1 | NA | CASSLSLPDTQYF
18 | TRBV4-3 | NA | CASSQRPMWGGNTGELFF
18 | TRBV28 | NA | CASILGGGLAGAPYEQYF
14 | TRBV18 | once | CASSPPGGTYEQYF